This passage covers 3 T cell receptor beta chains from one sample sequenced in a study of T cell repertoires in cytomegalovirus infection. TCRdb used MiXCR to reprocess the reads, holding one entry per CDR3 protein. The repertoire holds some 440,000 distinct CDR3 sequences, with approximately 31% as singletons. Sequenced: PBMCs. The source of these receptors is a human donor in good health (CMV status not recorded). Some clones in this sample may be carry-over from other donors' samples.

V and J are TRBV28 and TRBJ1-2; no clear D. CDR3 size: 12 residues. V gave up 4 bases and J gave up 8 bases, with 11 bases separating them. The germline CDR1 and CDR2 sequences are MDHEN and SYDVKM. In nucleotides, the CDR3 is TGTGCCAGCAGTTCCTCGGCGGGAGGCTACACCTTC. Protein product: CASSSSAGGYTF.

This clonotype has only a few counts. This CDR3 is CASSLGRSQETQYF. The CDR3 DNA sequence: TGTGCCAGCAGCTTAGGTCGGAGTCAAGAGACCCAGTACTTC. The V call is TRBV11-1, the J call TRBJ2-5; D is uncertain. The CDR3 contains 14 residues. Looked up from germline, CDR1 is SGHAT and CDR2 is FQDESV (reference sequence). Trimming stripped 1 base from V and 2 bases from J, with 8 bases between.

This clonotype was detected many times. This rearrangement joins TRBV7-8 to TRBJ2-2; D may match TRBD1 or TRBD2 (5 bases each). V was cut by 6 bases and J by 4 bases, with 27 bases left in between. The CDR3 contains 19 residues. Germline V gene data show CDR1 as SGHVS and CDR2 as FQNEAQ. CDR3 amino acids: CASSLPAVGTTVGTGELFF. CDR3 bases: TGTGCCAGCAGTTTACCAGCCGTCGGGACCACGGTGGGCACCGGGGAGCTGTTTTTT. Full variable domain (outside the CDR3, taken from reference TRBV7-8 and TRBJ2-2): GAGVSQSPRYKVAKRGQDVALRCDPISGHVSLFWYQQALGQGPEFLTYFQNEAQLDKSGLPSDRFFAERPEGSVSTLKIQRTQQEDSAVYLCASSLPAVGTTVGTGELFFGEGSRLTVL.